These 11 T cell receptor beta chains originate from one sample sequenced in a study of regulatory T cells in long-lasting Graves disease. For TCR beta, libraries came from iRepertoire HTBI primers and Arm-PCR of CDR3 regions. TCRdb reprocessed the multiplex PCR reads with MiXCR, giving one entry per CDR3 protein. The table lists around 480,000 distinct CDR3 sequences, 16% of them singletons. Stated time point: newly diagnosed GD, antithyroid drugs for less than 3 months. The TCR library used RNA extracted from PBMCs. These records were also assigned to another study, of T cells in Graves' hyperthyroidism and ophthalmopathy.

The sample consisted of peripheral blood mononuclear cells (PBMCs), taken at new diagnosis, from a patient treated with antithyroid drugs. These receptors were taken from a woman aged 35-60 years with Graves disease.

This clonotype was seen repeatedly, ten times or more. CDR3 nucleotides: TGCAGTGCTAGACGGGACAGGGACAATCAGCCCCAGCATTTT. Translation gives CSARRDRDNQPQHF. The V gene is TRBV20-1, the J gene TRBJ1-5, with 9 bases lining up with TRBD1. The V gene end was trimmed by 2 bases and the J gene end by 3 bases; junction bases not matched to a gene: 2. The germline V gene has CDR1 DFQATT and CDR2 SNEGSKA (reference sequence). The CDR3 runs 14 residues.

This clonotype was detected many times. The rearrangement joins TRBV7-2 to TRBJ1-2; no clear D gene. Germline V lookup: CDR1 SGHTA, CDR2 FQGNSA. The CDR3 is made up of 14 amino acids. With 5 bases removed from V and 2 bases from J, the gap between germline ends came to 12 bases. Written as DNA, the CDR3 is TGTGCCAGCAGCCTGTCCAGGCAAAACTATGGCTACACCTTC. It is translated as CASSLSRQNYGYTF.

J is TRBJ2-3 and V is TRBV18, with 10 bases identical to TRBD1. The V gene end was trimmed by 3 bases and the J gene end by 4 bases; junction bases not matched to a gene: 4. Germline V CDR1 and CDR2: KGHSH, LQKENI. The CDR3 contains 15 residues. CDR3 bases: TGTGCCAGCTCACCCGGGACAGGGGAGGCAGATACGCAGTATTTT. Translating gives CASSPGTGEADTQYF.

At least ten counts were recorded for this clonotype. This chain connects TRBV9 to TRBJ1-1; 9 nucleotides match TRBD1. CDR3 length: 15 residues. The V gene end was trimmed by 4 bases and the J gene end by 4 bases; junction bases not matched to a gene: 8. CDR1 SGDLS and CDR2 YYNGEE come from the germline V gene. CDR3 sequence: CASSPEGTGSTEAFF. The CDR3, as DNA: TGTGCCAGCAGCCCGGAGGGGACAGGGAGCACTGAAGCTTTCTTT.

This clonotype turned up a few times. The chain employs TRBV19 and TRBJ2-1; D perhaps matches TRBD1 (5 bases). Germline loops: CDR1 LNHDA, CDR2 SQIVND (reference sequence). CDR3 length: 15 residues. V lost 1 base, J lost 10 bases, and 17 bases lay in between. The CDR3 DNA reads TGTGCCAGTAGTATAGGACAGCCTCTCTCCTACGAGCAGTTCTTC. Protein sequence: CASSIGQPLSYEQFF. The complete variable domain, with remaining parts taken from reference TRBV19 and TRBJ2-1, reads DGGITQSPKYLFRKEGQNVTLSCEQNLNHDAMYWYRQDPGQGLRLIYYSQIVNDFQKGDIAEGYSVSREKKESFPLTVTSAQKNPTAFYLCASSIGQPLSYEQFFGPGTRLTVL.

In its sample, this clonotype was seen many times. The junction differs from germline at one of its ends, possibly a read error. The V call is TRBV3-1, the J call TRBJ1-2; D gene ambiguous. CDR1 is LGHDT and CDR2 is YNNKEL in the germline V gene (reference sequence). The CDR3 extends over 12 amino acids. CDR3 bases: TGCGCCAGCAGCCAAGCCGGGGTCGGCTACACCTTC. This translates into CASSQAGVGYTF.

This clonotype was seen at least ten times. The genes are TRBV12-3 or TRBV12-4 and TRBJ2-1; D uncertain. The V end was cut by 2 bases, the J end by 10 bases, with 12 bases between. CDR3 length: 13 residues. The CDR3 nucleotides read TGTGCCAGCAGTTTATCCACCCCCAGGGAGCAGTTCTTC. It is translated as CASSLSTPREQFF.

This clonotype was observed at least ten times. The chain recombines TRBV7-2 with TRBJ1-6; no firm D call. Germline V gene lookup returns CDR1 SGHTA and CDR2 FQGNSA. Trimming removed 6 bases at V and 0 bases at J, with 6 bases between. The length of the CDR3 is 14 residues. DNA of the CDR3: TGTGCCAGCAGGTCGGCCTCCTATAATTCACCCCTCCACTTT. Protein: CASRSASYNSPLHF. Supplemented by reference TRBV7-2 and TRBJ1-6, the full variable domain reads GAGVSQSPSNKVTEKGKDVELRCDPISGHTALYWYRQSLGQGLEFLIYFQGNSAPDKSGLPSDRFSAERTGGSVSTLTIQRTQQEDSAVYLCASRSASYNSPLHFGNGTRLTVT.

Ten or more counts support this clonotype. The chain carries TRBV27 and TRBJ2-7; no firm D call. The V end was cut by 3 bases, the J end by 3 bases, with 15 bases between. CDR1 is MNHEY and CDR2 is SMNVEV in the germline V gene (reference sequence). The CDR3 extends over 15 amino acids. The CDR3 nucleotides are TGTGCCAGCAGTTTGAGGTTTAGGTCCTACTACGAGCAGTACTTC. It codes for CASSLRFRSYYEQYF.

The gene calls are TRBV4-1 and TRBJ1-6; D is unclear. Looked up from germline, CDR1 is MGHRA and CDR2 is YSYEKL. The length of the CDR3 is 17 residues. Trimming shortened V by 1 base and J by 0 bases, and 10 bases separated the two germline ends. The CDR3 reads CASSQALQSSYNSPLHF. CDR3 nucleotide sequence: TGCGCCAGCAGCCAAGCTTTACAGAGCTCCTATAATTCACCCCTCCACTTT.

J is TRBJ2-1 and V is TRBV6-1; D perhaps matches TRBD2 (5 bases). The CDR3 consists of 14 residues. Trimming took 6 bases from V and 0 from J, leaving 9 bases between them. Germline V gene lookup returns CDR1 MNHNS and CDR2 SASEGT. Here the CDR3 reads CASSVGSSYNEQFF. The CDR3 coding sequence is TGTGCCAGCAGCGTTGGGAGCTCCTACAATGAGCAGTTCTTC.